This T cell receptor (beta chain) is drawn from a study of identifying expanded T cells in peripheral blood. TCRdb keeps only in-frame clones here, not all; method: immunoSEQ multiplex PCR. Seen here are 58,000 or so clones, about four fifths observed once, and the top ten hold over 15%. Sequencing used blood. The origin of this receptor is a person aged 18 to 75 in good health.

CDR3: CASSVDRGASETQYF. For the CDR3, the DNA is TGTGCCAGCAGCGTAGACCGGGGAGCTTCGGAGACCCAGTACTTC. The chain is built from TRBV9 and TRBJ2-5; D might be TRBD2 (5 bases). The CDR3 length is 15 residues. Trimming stripped 0 bases from V and 5 bases from J, with 14 bases between. Germline V gene sequence: CDR1 SGDLS, CDR2 YYNGEE.